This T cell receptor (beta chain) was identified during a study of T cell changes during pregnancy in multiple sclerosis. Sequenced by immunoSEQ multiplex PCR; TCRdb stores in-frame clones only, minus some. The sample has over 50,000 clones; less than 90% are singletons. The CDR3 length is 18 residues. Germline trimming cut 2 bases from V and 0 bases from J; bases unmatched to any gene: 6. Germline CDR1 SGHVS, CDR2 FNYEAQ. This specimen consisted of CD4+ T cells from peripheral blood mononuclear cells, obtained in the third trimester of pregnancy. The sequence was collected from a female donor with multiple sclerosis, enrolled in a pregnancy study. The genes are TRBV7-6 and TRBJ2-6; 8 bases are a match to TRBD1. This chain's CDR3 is CASSLNGQGFSGANVLTF. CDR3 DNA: TGTGCCAGCAGCTTAAATGGACAGGGTTTCTCTGGGGCCAACGTCCTGACTTTC.